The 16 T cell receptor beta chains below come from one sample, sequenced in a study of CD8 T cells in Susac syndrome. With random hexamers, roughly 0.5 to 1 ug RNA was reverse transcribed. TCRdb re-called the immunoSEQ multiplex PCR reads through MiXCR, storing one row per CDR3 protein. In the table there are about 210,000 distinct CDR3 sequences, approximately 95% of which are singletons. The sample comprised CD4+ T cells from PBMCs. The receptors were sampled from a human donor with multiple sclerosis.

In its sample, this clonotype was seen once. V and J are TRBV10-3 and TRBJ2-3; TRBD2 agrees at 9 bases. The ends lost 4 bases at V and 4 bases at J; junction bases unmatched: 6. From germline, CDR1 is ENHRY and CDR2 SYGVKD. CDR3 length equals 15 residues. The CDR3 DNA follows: TGTGCCATCAGTGTAGCGGGAGTGATCTCAGATACGCAGTATTTT. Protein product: CAISVAGVISDTQYF.

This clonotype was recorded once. Written as DNA, the CDR3 is TGTGCTAGTGCCACATCTCGGGGTCTGGAGACCCAGTACTTC. Its protein product is CASATSRGLETQYF. This chain uses TRBV12-5 with TRBJ2-5, with TRBD2 as a possible D gene (5 bases). Germline CDR1 reads LGHNT; CDR2 reads FRNRAP. V dropped 7 bases and J dropped 5 bases, with 17 bases sitting between them. This CDR3 spans 14 amino acids.

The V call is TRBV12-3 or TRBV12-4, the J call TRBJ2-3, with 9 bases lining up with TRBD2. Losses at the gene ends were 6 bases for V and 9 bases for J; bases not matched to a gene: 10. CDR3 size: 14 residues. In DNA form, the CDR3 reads TGTGCCAGCAGCCCTCCGGGACTAGCCAAGACGCAGTATTTT. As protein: CASSPPGLAKTQYF.

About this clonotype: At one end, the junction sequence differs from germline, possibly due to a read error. CDR3 nucleotide sequence: TGTGCTAGCAGCCCCCCCGGGGGTGCGCAGTATTTT. Translating it yields CASSPPGGAQYF. The chain links TRBV7-7 to TRBJ2-3; D may be TRBD2 (6 bases). The germline V gene encodes CDR1 SSHAT and CDR2 FNYEAQ (reference sequence). This CDR3 spans 12 amino acids.

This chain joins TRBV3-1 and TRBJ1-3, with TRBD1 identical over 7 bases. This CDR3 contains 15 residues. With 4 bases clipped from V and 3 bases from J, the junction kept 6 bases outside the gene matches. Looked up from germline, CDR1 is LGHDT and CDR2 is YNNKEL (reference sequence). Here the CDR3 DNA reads TGTGCCAGCAGCCCCACCCGGGACAGTGGAAACACCATATATTTT. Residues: CASSPTRDSGNTIYF.

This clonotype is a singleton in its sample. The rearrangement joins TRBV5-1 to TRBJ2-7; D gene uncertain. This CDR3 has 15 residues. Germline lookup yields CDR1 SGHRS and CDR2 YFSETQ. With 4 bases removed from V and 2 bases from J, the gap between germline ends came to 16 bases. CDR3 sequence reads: CASSPPRQAPYEQYF. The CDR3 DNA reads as TGCGCCAGCAGCCCCCCTCGCCAGGCGCCCTACGAGCAGTACTTC.

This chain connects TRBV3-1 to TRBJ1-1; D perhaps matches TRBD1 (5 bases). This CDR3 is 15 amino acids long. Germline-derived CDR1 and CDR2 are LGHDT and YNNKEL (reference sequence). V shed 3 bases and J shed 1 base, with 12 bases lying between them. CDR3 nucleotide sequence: TGTGCCAGCAGCCACTCACAGGCAGCGAACACTGAAGCTTTCTTT. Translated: CASSHSQAANTEAFF.

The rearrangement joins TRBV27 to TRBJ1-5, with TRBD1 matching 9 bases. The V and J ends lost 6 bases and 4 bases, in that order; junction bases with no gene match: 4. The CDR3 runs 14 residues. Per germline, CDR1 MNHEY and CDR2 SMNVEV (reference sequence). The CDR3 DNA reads TGTGCCAGCAGCAAGACAGGGGGAAATCAGCCCCAGCATTTT. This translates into CASSKTGGNQPQHF.

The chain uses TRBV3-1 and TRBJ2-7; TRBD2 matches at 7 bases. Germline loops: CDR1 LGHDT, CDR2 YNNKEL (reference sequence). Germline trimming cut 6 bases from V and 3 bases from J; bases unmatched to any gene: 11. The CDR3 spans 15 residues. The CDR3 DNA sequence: TGTGCCAGCAGAGACCTTAGCGGGCGAAACTACGAGCAGTACTTC. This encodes CASRDLSGRNYEQYF.

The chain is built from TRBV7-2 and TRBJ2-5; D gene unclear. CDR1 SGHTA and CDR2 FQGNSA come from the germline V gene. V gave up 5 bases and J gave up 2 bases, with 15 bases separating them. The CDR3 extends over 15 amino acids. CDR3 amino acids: CASSLWTPTQETQYF. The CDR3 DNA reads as TGTGCCAGCAGCCTATGGACCCCGACGCAAGAGACCCAGTACTTC.

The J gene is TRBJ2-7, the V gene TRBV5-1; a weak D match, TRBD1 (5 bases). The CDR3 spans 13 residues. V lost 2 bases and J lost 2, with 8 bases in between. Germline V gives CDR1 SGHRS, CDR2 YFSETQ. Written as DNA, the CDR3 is TGCGCCAGCAGCTTTGACAGACCCTACGAGCAGTACTTC. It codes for CASSFDRPYEQYF.

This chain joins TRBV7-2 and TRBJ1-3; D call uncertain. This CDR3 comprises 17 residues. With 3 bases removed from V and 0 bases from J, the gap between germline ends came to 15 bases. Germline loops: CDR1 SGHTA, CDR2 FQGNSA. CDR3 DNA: TGTGCCAGCAGCTTGTTCACCCAGGCCACCTCTGGAAACACCATATATTTT. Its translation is CASSLFTQATSGNTIYF.

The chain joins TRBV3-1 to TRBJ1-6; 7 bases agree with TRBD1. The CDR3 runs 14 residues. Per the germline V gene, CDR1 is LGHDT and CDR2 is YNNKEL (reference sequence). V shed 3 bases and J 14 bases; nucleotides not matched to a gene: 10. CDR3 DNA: TGTGCCAGCAGCCACCGACAGGGTTGTTGGGCCCTCCACTTT. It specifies CASSHRQGCWALHF.

CDR3 in amino acids: CASSSLVSQPGYTF. The CDR3 bases are TGTGCCAGCAGTTCCTTAGTCAGCCAACCAGGCTACACCTTC. The genes are TRBV6-6 and TRBJ1-2; D gene unclear. From germline, CDR1 is MNHNY and CDR2 SVGAGI (reference sequence). The CDR3 runs to 14 residues. The ends were cut back, 4 bases at V and 8 bases at J, with 17 bases in the middle.

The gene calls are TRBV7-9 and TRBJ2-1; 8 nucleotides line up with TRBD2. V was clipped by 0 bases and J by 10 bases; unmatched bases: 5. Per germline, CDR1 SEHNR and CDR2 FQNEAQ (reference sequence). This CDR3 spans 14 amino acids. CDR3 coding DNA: TGTGCCAGCAGCTTAGCAGAAGGACTAGCAGAGCAGTTCTTC. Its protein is CASSLAEGLAEQFF.

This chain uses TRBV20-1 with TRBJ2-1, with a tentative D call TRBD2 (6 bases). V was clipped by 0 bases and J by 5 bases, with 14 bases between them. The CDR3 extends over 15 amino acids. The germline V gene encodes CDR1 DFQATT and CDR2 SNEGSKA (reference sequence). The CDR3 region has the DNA TGCAGTGCTAGAGATCTTCGTCCGGGGGACAATGAGCAGTTCTTC. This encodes CSARDLRPGDNEQFF.